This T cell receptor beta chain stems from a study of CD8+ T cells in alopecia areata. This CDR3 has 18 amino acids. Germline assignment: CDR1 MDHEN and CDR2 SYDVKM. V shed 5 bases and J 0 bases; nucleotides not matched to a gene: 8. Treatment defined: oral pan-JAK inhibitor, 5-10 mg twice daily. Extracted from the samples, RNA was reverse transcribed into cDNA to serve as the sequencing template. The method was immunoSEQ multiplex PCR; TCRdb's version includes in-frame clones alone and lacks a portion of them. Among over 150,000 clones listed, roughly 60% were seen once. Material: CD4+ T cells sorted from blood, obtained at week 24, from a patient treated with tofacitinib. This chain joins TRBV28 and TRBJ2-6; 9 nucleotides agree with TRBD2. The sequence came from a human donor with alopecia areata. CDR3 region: CASSPRASGTSGANVLTF. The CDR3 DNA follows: TGTGCCAGCAGTCCAAGGGCTAGCGGGACCTCTGGGGCCAACGTCCTGACTTTC.